This T cell receptor (beta chain) was sequenced during a study of T cell changes during pregnancy in multiple sclerosis. Germline V gives CDR1 GTSNPN, CDR2 SVGIG (reference sequence). This CDR3 spans 14 amino acids. Between the trimmed V and J ends, which lost 3 bases and 4 bases, there was a span of 15 bases. Libraries were prepared by immunoSEQ multiplex PCR; TCRdb keeps only in-frame clonotypes and omits some of them. This repertoire shows 70,000 to 95,000 clones, around nine tenths found once; its top ten account for roughly 2%. The chain is built from TRBV30 and TRBJ1-2, with a weak D call TRBD1 (6 bases). The clonotype comes from a female donor in good health, enrolled as a control in a pregnancy study. The source material was peripheral blood, sampled in the second trimester of pregnancy. DNA for the CDR3: TGTGCCTGGAGGGCGGACAGAAAAAGCTATGGCTACACCTTC. This encodes CAWRADRKSYGYTF.